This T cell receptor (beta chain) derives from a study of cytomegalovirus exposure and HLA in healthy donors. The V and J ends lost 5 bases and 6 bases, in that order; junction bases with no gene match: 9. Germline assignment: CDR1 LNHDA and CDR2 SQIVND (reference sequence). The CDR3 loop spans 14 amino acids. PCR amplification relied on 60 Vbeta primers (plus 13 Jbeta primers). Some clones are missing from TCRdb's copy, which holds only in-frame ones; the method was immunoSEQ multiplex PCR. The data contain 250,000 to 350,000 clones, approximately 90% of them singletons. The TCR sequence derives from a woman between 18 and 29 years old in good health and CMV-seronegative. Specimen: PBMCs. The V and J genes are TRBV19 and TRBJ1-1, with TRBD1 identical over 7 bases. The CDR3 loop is CASSPRDRIPEAFF. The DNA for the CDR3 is TGTGCCAGTAGTCCCCGGGACAGAATCCCTGAAGCTTTCTTT. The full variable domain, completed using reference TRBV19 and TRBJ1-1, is DGGITQSPKYLFRKEGQNVTLSCEQNLNHDAMYWYRQDPGQGLRLIYYSQIVNDFQKGDIAEGYSVSREKKESFPLTVTSAQKNPTAFYLCASSPRDRIPEAFFGQGTRLTVV.